The rows below give T cell receptor beta chains drawn from one sample of a study of blood T cell repertoires in COVID-19. Sequenced by immunoSEQ multiplex PCR; TCRdb stores in-frame clones only, minus some. The sample contains about 160,000 clones, 80% to 90% of which appear only once. The sequenced sample was peripheral blood. These TCRs come from a woman aged 70 to 79 with COVID-19, enrolled during active disease. CDR3s include the opening cysteine and the closing phenylalanine or tryptophan. The D gene is left open where the match is weak. For some rows the clone size is stated as once, few or many, or as a class when expanded; others skip it.

v_call	clone_size	d_call	j_call	cdr3_nt	cdr3_aa
TRBV3-1/TRBV3-2	-	TRBD1	TRBJ1-1	TGTGCCAGCAGCCACGAGGACAGGGGAACTGAAGCTTTCTTT	CASSHEDRGTEAFF
TRBV3-1/TRBV3-2	-	-	TRBJ1-6	TGTGCCAGCAGCCCGGGGACACCTTATAATTCACCCCTCCACTTT	CASSPGTPYNSPLHF
TRBV27	-	TRBD1	TRBJ1-6	TGTGCCAGCAGACAGGGGATAAATTCACCCCTCCACTTT	CASRQGINSPLHF
TRBV3-1/TRBV3-2	-	-	TRBJ1-1	TGTGCCAGCAGCCGCTACGGGGATCCTTCGGACACTGAAGCTTTCTTT	CASSRYGDPSDTEAFF
TRBV14	few	-	TRBJ1-6	TGTGCCAGCAGCCAAGGGAGGAACTCACCCCTCCACTTT	CASSQGRNSPLHF
TRBV28	-	-	TRBJ1-6	TGTGCCACTCGAGGATCGAAGAGCTCCTATAATTCACCCCTCCACTTT	CATRGSKSSYNSPLHF
TRBV28	-	-	TRBJ1-2	TGTGCCAGCAACCCTTCCCGGGTTATCGATGGCTACACCTTC	CASNPSRVIDGYTF
TRBV2	-	-	TRBJ2-6	TGTGCCAGCAGTGAAGACAGGGCTGGGGCCAACGTCCTGACTTTC	CASSEDRAGANVLTF
TRBV5-4	few	TRBD1	TRBJ1-1	TGTGCCAGCACCCAGACAGGGGCAGACACTGAAGCTTTCTTT	CASTQTGADTEAFF
TRBV2	-	-	TRBJ2-7	TGTGCCAGCAGGAGGGTGCAGGGGCCGAACGAGCAGTACTTC	CASRRVQGPNEQYF
TRBV4-1	-	TRBD1	TRBJ1-4	TGCGCCAGCAGCCAAGTGGGGACAGGAGGACATGCGTATGAAAAACTGTTTTTT	CASSQVGTGGHAYEKLFF
TRBV28	-	-	TRBJ1-1	TGTGCCAGCTTAACCGGGGGAACTAACACTGAAGCTTTCTTT	CASLTGGTNTEAFF
TRBV19	-	-	TRBJ1-1	TGTGCCAGTAGTATCCTGACAGCCACTGAAGCTTTCTTT	CASSILTATEAFF
TRBV2	-	-	TRBJ2-1	TGTGCCAGCAGTAAGAGTGGGAGCTCCTACAATGAGCAGTTCTTC	CASSKSGSSYNEQFF
TRBV5-1	-	TRBD1	TRBJ1-1	TGCGCCAGCAGTTCCGGGACAGCAAACACTGAAGCTTTCTTT	CASSSGTANTEAFF
TRBV20-1	-	-	TRBJ2-7	TGCAGTGGCGGTCGCGAGGACGAGCAGTACTTC	CSGGREDEQYF
TRBV24-1	-	-	TRBJ2-5	TGTGCCACCAGCCGAGGAGTAAGAGAGACCCAGTACTTC	CATSRGVRETQYF
TRBV30	-	-	TRBJ1-6	TGTGCCTGGAGTGTAGTGGGGAGCTCCTATAATTCACCCCTCCACTTT	CAWSVVGSSYNSPLHF
TRBV28	-	-	TRBJ1-5	TGTGCCAGCAGCCTTCGACAGAAAAACAATCAGCCCCAGCATTTT	CASSLRQKNNQPQHF
TRBV29-1	-	TRBD2	TRBJ2-3	TGCAGCGTTGAAGGGGCTAGCGGGGGGACAGTTACAGATACGCAGTATTTT	CSVEGASGGTVTDTQYF
TRBV20-1	-	TRBD2	TRBJ2-3	TGCAGTGCTAGTCTAGCGGGGGGCAAGAATACGCAGTATTTT	CSASLAGGKNTQYF
TRBV10-3	once	TRBD2	TRBJ2-7	TGTGCCATCAACAGGCGGGGGGGACTTTACGAGCAGTACTTC	CAINRRGGLYEQYF
TRBV6-5	-	-	TRBJ1-6	TGTGCCAGCAGTTACTCGACTCCCCAGGGATTTCACCCCCTCCACTTT	CASSYSTPQGFHPLHF
TRBV9	-	TRBD1	TRBJ2-1	TGTGCCAGCAGCGTCGCCGGGACAGGGGGCAAGGTTGAGCAGTTCTTC	CASSVAGTGGKVEQFF
TRBV18	-	-	TRBJ1-2	TGTGCCAGCTCTGCCAGGGCCTCTAACTATGGCTACACCTTC	CASSARASNYGYTF
TRBV28	-	TRBD1	TRBJ2-6	TGTGCCAGCAGTTTACCCCCGGGACAGTCAGAGGCTGGGGCCAACGTCCTGACTTTC	CASSLPPGQSEAGANVLTF
TRBV5-1	-	-	TRBJ2-5	TGCGCCAGCAGCTTGGACAGTTCAGGAGAGACCCAGTACTTC	CASSLDSSGETQYF
TRBV7-6	-	-	TRBJ2-3	TGTGCCAGCAGCCCCCTGGCTAGCGGCACAGATACGCAGTATTTT	CASSPLASGTDTQYF
TRBV6-4	once	-	TRBJ1-2	TGTGCCAGCAGCACAGACAGGAGATATGGCTACACCTTC	CASSTDRRYGYTF
TRBV10-3	-	TRBD2	TRBJ2-1	TGTGCCATCAGGTCTAGCGGGGGTGCCAGTTACAATGAGCAGTTCTTC	CAIRSSGGASYNEQFF
TRBV19	-	TRBD1	TRBJ1-1	TGTGCCAGTAGTCCCCAGACAGGGAGAACTGAAGCTTTCTTT	CASSPQTGRTEAFF
TRBV18	-	-	TRBJ1-1	TGTGCCAGCTCACCACCCACCGGGACACCGAACACTGAAGCTTTCTTT	CASSPPTGTPNTEAFF
TRBV4-1	-	TRBD2	TRBJ2-7	TGCGCCAGCAGCCAAGGGAGCGAGCGGGGGGTCTACGAGCAGTACTTC	CASSQGSERGVYEQYF
TRBV7-8	-	TRBD1	TRBJ1-5	TGTGCCAGCAGCTTAGGAGGACAGGGGAGAGGTCAGCCCCAGCATTTT	CASSLGGQGRGQPQHF
TRBV6-1	few	-	TRBJ1-1	TGTGCCAGCAGTGAGGCAGGGGATACTGAAGCTTTCTTT	CASSEAGDTEAFF
TRBV5-6	-	TRBD1	TRBJ2-2	TGTGCCAGCAGCTCCTCCGGGACAGGGGAAACCGGGGAGCTGTTTTTT	CASSSSGTGETGELFF
TRBV6-2/TRBV6-3	few	-	TRBJ1-1	TGTGCCAGCAGTTACTCGTTCCGGGGGTCCCCCGAGAACACTGAAGCTTTCTTT	CASSYSFRGSPENTEAFF
TRBV10-3	-	-	TRBJ1-2	TGTGCCTCAAAGACAGGAGACTATGGCTACACCTTC	CASKTGDYGYTF
TRBV5-6	-	TRBD1	TRBJ1-2	TGTGCCAGCAGCCGGAACAGGGGGATCTATGGCTACACCTTC	CASSRNRGIYGYTF
TRBV18	-	-	TRBJ1-6	TGTGCCAGCTCACCACGAGGGTTGGAAAATTCACCCCTCCACTTT	CASSPRGLENSPLHF
TRBV27	-	TRBD2	TRBJ2-5	TGTGCCAGCGCGACTAGCGGGGGTGGGACCCAGTACTTC	CASATSGGGTQYF